This TCR beta chain was obtained from a study of blood T cell repertoires in COVID-19. The V and J ends lost 0 bases and 1 base, in that order; junction bases with no gene match: 3. Germline V gene sequence: CDR1 SGHRS, CDR2 YFSETQ. The CDR3 has 16 amino acids. Sequencing was performed with immunoSEQ multiplex PCR; in TCRdb, only in-frame clones are kept and a portion is missing. The sample contains some 50,000 clones, about nine tenths of which appear only once. The chain joins TRBV5-1 to TRBJ2-5; 10 bases map to TRBD2. The specimen sequenced was peripheral blood. This sequence originates from a human donor in a cohort sampled during active COVID-19. The CDR3 sequence is CASSLDVAGGQETQYF. DNA for the CDR3: TGCGCCAGCAGCTTGGACGTAGCGGGAGGCCAAGAGACCCAGTACTTC.